The next 2 T cell receptor beta chains were all read from a single sample in a study of early T cells in non-severe SARS-CoV-2 infection. In TCRdb, the 5' RACE reads were re-called with MiXCR into one record per CDR3 protein. The table lists around 60,000 distinct CDR3 sequences, roughly an eighth of them singletons. Sequences were obtained from whole blood. The receptor set was obtained from an adult who was a healthcare worker with PCR-confirmed SARS-CoV-2 infection or an uninfected control (not recorded which).

V and J are TRBV5-1 and TRBJ1-1; no firm D call. The CDR3 is made up of 14 amino acids. Trimming took off 4 bases at V and 0 bases at J, with 10 bases between the two ends. CDR1 SGHRS and CDR2 YFSETQ come from the germline V gene. CDR3 sequence reads: CASSVDGLNTEAFF. The CDR3 DNA follows: TGCGCCAGCAGCGTGGACGGGTTGAACACTGAAGCTTTCTTT.

The chain uses TRBV29-1 and TRBJ2-3, with D perhaps matching TRBD1 (5 bases). Germline V gene sequence: CDR1 SQVTM, CDR2 ANQGSEA. This CDR3 is built from 10 residues. Trimming took 7 bases from V and 8 from J, leaving 10 bases between them. The CDR3 is CSAPQGTQYF. CDR3 nucleotides: TGCAGCGCCCCTCAGGGTACGCAGTATTTT.